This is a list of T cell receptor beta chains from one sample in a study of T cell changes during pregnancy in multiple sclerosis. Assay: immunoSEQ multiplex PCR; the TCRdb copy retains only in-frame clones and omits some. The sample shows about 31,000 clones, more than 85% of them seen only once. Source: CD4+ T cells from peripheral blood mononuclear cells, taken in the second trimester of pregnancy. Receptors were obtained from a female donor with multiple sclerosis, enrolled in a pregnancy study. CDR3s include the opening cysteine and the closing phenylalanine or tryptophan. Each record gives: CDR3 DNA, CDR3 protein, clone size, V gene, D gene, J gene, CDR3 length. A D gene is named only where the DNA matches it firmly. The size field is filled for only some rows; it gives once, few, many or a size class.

cdr3_nt: TGTGCCAGCAGCTTCGCGACCGGGGTGCACGCTTTCTTT
cdr3_aa: CASSFATGVHAFF
clone_size: once
v_call: TRBV7-2
d_call: -
j_call: TRBJ1-1
cdr3_length: 13

cdr3_nt: TGTGCCAGCAGCTTAGGACTAGCCTGGGGGGAGCAGTACTTC
cdr3_aa: CASSLGLAWGEQYF
clone_size: once
v_call: TRBV7-2
d_call: TRBD2
j_call: TRBJ2-7
cdr3_length: 14

cdr3_nt: TGCGCCAGCAGCCGCTCAATAACGGGACAGGGAACTGGAAACACCATATATTTT
cdr3_aa: CASSRSITGQGTGNTIYF
clone_size: -
v_call: TRBV5-1
d_call: TRBD1
j_call: TRBJ1-3
cdr3_length: 18

cdr3_nt: TGCGCCAGCAGTGAAGATATAATGGAGCCCCAGTACTTC
cdr3_aa: CASSEDIMEPQYF
clone_size: -
v_call: TRBV10-2
d_call: -
j_call: TRBJ2-5
cdr3_length: 13

cdr3_nt: TGTGCCAGCAGCTCCTATACCGCCGGGAACTCCTATGGCTACACCTTC
cdr3_aa: CASSSYTAGNSYGYTF
clone_size: -
v_call: TRBV5-4
d_call: -
j_call: TRBJ1-2
cdr3_length: 16

cdr3_nt: TGTGCCAGTAGTATACAGGGGGGTTTCCAAGAGACCCAGTACTTC
cdr3_aa: CASSIQGGFQETQYF
clone_size: -
v_call: TRBV19
d_call: -
j_call: TRBJ2-5
cdr3_length: 15

cdr3_nt: TGTGCCAGCAGCTTAGGAGGGGGGGGGAGAGCTTTCTTT
cdr3_aa: CASSLGGGGRAFF
clone_size: -
v_call: TRBV7-3
d_call: -
j_call: TRBJ1-1
cdr3_length: 13

cdr3_nt: TGTGCCTGGAGAGATCAGGGGGCGATGGGGACGCAGTATTTT
cdr3_aa: CAWRDQGAMGTQYF
clone_size: -
v_call: TRBV30
d_call: TRBD1
j_call: TRBJ2-3
cdr3_length: 14

cdr3_nt: TGTGCCTGGATACAGCACGTGGCTTTCTTT
cdr3_aa: CAWIQHVAFF
clone_size: -
v_call: TRBV30
d_call: -
j_call: TRBJ1-1
cdr3_length: 10

cdr3_nt: TGTGCCAGCAGCTTGTCGGGAATCGGGAGAGCGAATGAAAAACTGTTTTTT
cdr3_aa: CASSLSGIGRANEKLFF
clone_size: once
v_call: TRBV5-6
d_call: -
j_call: TRBJ1-4
cdr3_length: 17

cdr3_nt: TGTGCCAGCAGCTACTTAGATACGCAGTATTTT
cdr3_aa: CASSYLDTQYF
clone_size: -
v_call: TRBV6-1
d_call: -
j_call: TRBJ2-3
cdr3_length: 11

cdr3_nt: TGCAGCGTTGAAAGTTCACAGGGGCTTAACTATGGCTACACCTTC
cdr3_aa: CSVESSQGLNYGYTF
clone_size: -
v_call: TRBV29-1
d_call: TRBD1
j_call: TRBJ1-2
cdr3_length: 15

cdr3_nt: TGTGCCAGCAGTTTACGTCCTCGGGCAGATACGCAGTATTTT
cdr3_aa: CASSLRPRADTQYF
clone_size: -
v_call: TRBV27
d_call: -
j_call: TRBJ2-3
cdr3_length: 14

cdr3_nt: TGTGCCAGCAGTGATTGGACAGGGGGGAACACTGAAGCTTTCTTT
cdr3_aa: CASSDWTGGNTEAFF
clone_size: -
v_call: TRBV6-1
d_call: TRBD1
j_call: TRBJ1-1
cdr3_length: 15

cdr3_nt: TGTGCCAGCAGCCCCTCAGGCGGGGAGGGGTACGAGCAGTACTTC
cdr3_aa: CASSPSGGEGYEQYF
clone_size: -
v_call: TRBV7-2
d_call: TRBD2
j_call: TRBJ2-7
cdr3_length: 15

cdr3_nt: TGTGCCAGCAGCTTAGGAGAGACAGGGGGCACAGATACGCAGTATTTT
cdr3_aa: CASSLGETGGTDTQYF
clone_size: few
v_call: TRBV7-9
d_call: TRBD1
j_call: TRBJ2-3
cdr3_length: 16

cdr3_nt: TGCGCCAGCAGCGTACAGGGCTACAATGAGCAGTTCTTC
cdr3_aa: CASSVQGYNEQFF
clone_size: -
v_call: TRBV5-1
d_call: -
j_call: TRBJ2-1
cdr3_length: 13

cdr3_nt: TGTGCCAGCAGTCTACAGGGGGCATGGAATCAGCCCCAGCATTTT
cdr3_aa: CASSLQGAWNQPQHF
clone_size: -
v_call: TRBV6-1
d_call: TRBD1
j_call: TRBJ1-5
cdr3_length: 15

cdr3_nt: TGTGCCAGCAGCTTCACTAGCGTGAGCTCCTACAATGAGCAGTTCTTC
cdr3_aa: CASSFTSVSSYNEQFF
clone_size: -
v_call: TRBV5-6
d_call: TRBD2
j_call: TRBJ2-1
cdr3_length: 16

cdr3_nt: TGTGCCAGCAGCTTGGGGCAGGGTAAGCGCTACGAGCAGTACTTC
cdr3_aa: CASSLGQGKRYEQYF
clone_size: -
v_call: TRBV5-4
d_call: -
j_call: TRBJ2-7
cdr3_length: 15

cdr3_nt: TGTGCCAGCAGCCCACCCGGGCCAGGGAAAGCTTTCTTT
cdr3_aa: CASSPPGPGKAFF
clone_size: -
v_call: TRBV7-9
d_call: -
j_call: TRBJ1-1
cdr3_length: 13